Listed below are T cell receptor beta chains from one sample, sequenced in a study of regulatory T cells in long-lasting Graves disease. Each CDR3 protein gets one entry after TCRdb re-called the multiplex PCR reads with MiXCR. Here the sample spans 450,000 to 500,000 distinct CDR3 sequences, 15% to 20% being singletons. These data also featured in a second study, about T cells in Graves' hyperthyroidism and ophthalmopathy.

The sample consisted of peripheral blood mononuclear cells (PBMCs), taken at new diagnosis, from a patient treated with antithyroid drugs. The receptor set was obtained from a man between 35 and 55 years old with Graves disease. CDR3s include the opening cysteine and the closing phenylalanine or tryptophan. Fields, in order: D gene, V gene, clone size, J gene, CDR3 DNA, CDR3 protein. The D gene is left open where the match is weak. The size of a clone is reported for some rows only, either as once, few or many, or as a class for expanded clones.

d_gene: .; v_gene: TRBV19; abundance: .; j_gene: TRBJ2-1; CDR3nt: TGTGCCAGTAGTCATAACCTAGCAGCCTCCTACAATGAGCAGTTCTTC; CDR3aa: CASSHNLAASYNEQFF
d_gene: .; v_gene: TRBV30; abundance: few; j_gene: TRBJ2-7; CDR3nt: TGTGCCTGGGGGGGGGGCAGGGGGCGCGTCTACGAGCAGTACTTC; CDR3aa: CAWGGGRGRVYEQYF
d_gene: .; v_gene: TRBV5-1; abundance: many; j_gene: TRBJ2-7; CDR3nt: TGCGCCAGCAGCTTGGAGGACGAGCAGTACTTC; CDR3aa: CASSLEDEQYF
d_gene: .; v_gene: TRBV28; abundance: many; j_gene: TRBJ1-5; CDR3nt: TGTGCCAGCACCTACACCTTTCGACAGGTTACCTTCAATCAGCCCCAGCATTTT; CDR3aa: CASTYTFRQVTFNQPQHF
d_gene: .; v_gene: TRBV10-1; abundance: many; j_gene: TRBJ2-7; CDR3nt: TGCGCCAGCAGTGAGTCGGCCGGGACCCACGAGCAGTACTTC; CDR3aa: CASSESAGTHEQYF
d_gene: .; v_gene: TRBV5-1; abundance: many; j_gene: TRBJ2-7; CDR3nt: TGCGCCAGCAGCAACCAGGGGGGCGAGCAGTACTTC; CDR3aa: CASSNQGGEQYF
d_gene: TRBD1; v_gene: TRBV5-1; abundance: many; j_gene: TRBJ2-2; CDR3nt: TGCGCCAGCAGAGTCACACAGGGGGCGATCACCGGGGAGCTGTTTTTT; CDR3aa: CASRVTQGAITGELFF
d_gene: TRBD2; v_gene: TRBV20-1; abundance: few; j_gene: TRBJ2-5; CDR3nt: TGCAGTGCCCTAGCGGGTTCCGAGACCCAGTACTTC; CDR3aa: CSALAGSETQYF
d_gene: .; v_gene: TRBV27; abundance: many; j_gene: TRBJ2-7; CDR3nt: TGTGCCAGCAGTATAACGGTCGCGGGGAGCTCCTACGAGCAGTACTTC; CDR3aa: CASSITVAGSSYEQYF
d_gene: TRBD1; v_gene: TRBV20-1; abundance: many; j_gene: TRBJ2-2; CDR3nt: TGCAGTGCTAGAAAAACGGGACAGCGGCTCACCGGGGAGCTGTTTTTT; CDR3aa: CSARKTGQRLTGELFF
d_gene: TRBD1; v_gene: TRBV27; abundance: many; j_gene: TRBJ2-7; CDR3nt: TGTGCCAGCAGTCGGACAGGGATTTTCTACGAGCAGTACTTC; CDR3aa: CASSRTGIFYEQYF
d_gene: TRBD1; v_gene: TRBV12-3/TRBV12-4; abundance: many; j_gene: TRBJ2-7; CDR3nt: TGTGCCAGCAGTTCCGGGACAGGGACGCGCTACGAGCAGTACTTC; CDR3aa: CASSSGTGTRYEQYF
d_gene: TRBD2; v_gene: TRBV5-1; abundance: many; j_gene: TRBJ2-1; CDR3nt: TGCGCCAGCAGGGTAGCGGGAGTCTCCTACAATGAGCAGTTCTTC; CDR3aa: CASRVAGVSYNEQFF
d_gene: .; v_gene: TRBV5-1; abundance: few; j_gene: TRBJ1-3; CDR3nt: TGCGCCAGCAGCCCGATGGCAGGAGCCGGAAACACCATATATTTT; CDR3aa: CASSPMAGAGNTIYF
d_gene: TRBD2; v_gene: TRBV3-1; abundance: many; j_gene: TRBJ2-5; CDR3nt: TGTGCCAGCAGCCAAGGGACTAGCGGGAGTGGAGAGACCCAGTACTTC; CDR3aa: CASSQGTSGSGETQYF
d_gene: .; v_gene: TRBV30; abundance: few; j_gene: TRBJ1-6; CDR3nt: TGTGCCTGGAGTGACGGTCTCGGGAATTCACCCCTCCACTTT; CDR3aa: CAWSDGLGNSPLHF
d_gene: .; v_gene: TRBV7-8; abundance: many; j_gene: TRBJ1-4; CDR3nt: TGTGCCAGCAGCCACTACCCTGGGGGTACTAATGAAAAACTGTTTTTT; CDR3aa: CASSHYPGGTNEKLFF
d_gene: .; v_gene: TRBV20-1; abundance: many; j_gene: TRBJ2-7; CDR3nt: TGCAGTGCTAGGAGTGGCTACGAGCAGTACTTC; CDR3aa: CSARSGYEQYF
d_gene: TRBD1; v_gene: TRBV29-1; abundance: .; j_gene: TRBJ2-6; CDR3nt: TGCAGCGTTAGGGACAGGAGATCTGGGGCCAACGTCCTGACTTTC; CDR3aa: CSVRDRRSGANVLTF
d_gene: TRBD1; v_gene: TRBV11-2; abundance: many; j_gene: TRBJ2-3; CDR3nt: TGTGCCAGCAGCGTCGGGACAGTTAGCACAGATACGCAGTATTTT; CDR3aa: CASSVGTVSTDTQYF
d_gene: .; v_gene: TRBV7-9; abundance: .; j_gene: TRBJ2-1; CDR3nt: TGTGCCAGCAGTGAGAGGGGCAGGGTGAATGAGCAGTTCTTC; CDR3aa: CASSERGRVNEQFF
d_gene: .; v_gene: TRBV4-1; abundance: many; j_gene: TRBJ1-2; CDR3nt: TGCGCCAGCAGCCAAGATCGGGGGCCCCCGGCAAACTATGGCTACACCTTC; CDR3aa: CASSQDRGPPANYGYTF
d_gene: .; v_gene: TRBV6-2/TRBV6-3; abundance: few; j_gene: TRBJ1-4; CDR3nt: TGTGCCAGCAGTTACCGGGGGGCGCCTAATGAAAAACTGTTTTTT; CDR3aa: CASSYRGAPNEKLFF
d_gene: .; v_gene: TRBV29-1; abundance: few; j_gene: TRBJ2-3; CDR3nt: TGCAGGGGAGGGGGAGGGGAAATCCGTAGCACAGATACGCAGTATTTT; CDR3aa: CRGGGGEIRSTDTQYF
d_gene: TRBD2; v_gene: TRBV10-2; abundance: many; j_gene: TRBJ2-5; CDR3nt: TGCGCCAGCAGGGCCGGGACTAGCGGGATAGGAGAGACCCAGTACTTC; CDR3aa: CASRAGTSGIGETQYF
d_gene: TRBD2; v_gene: TRBV6-1; abundance: .; j_gene: TRBJ2-1; CDR3nt: TGTGCCAGCCGACTGACTAGCGCTGTCAATGAGCAGTTCTTC; CDR3aa: CASRLTSAVNEQFF
d_gene: TRBD1; v_gene: TRBV3-1; abundance: .; j_gene: TRBJ1-2; CDR3nt: TGTGCCAGCAGCCCTAGACAGGGAGGAGCCGCTAACTATGGCTACACCTTC; CDR3aa: CASSPRQGGAANYGYTF
d_gene: TRBD1; v_gene: TRBV20-1; abundance: many; j_gene: TRBJ2-2; CDR3nt: TGCAGTGCTAGGGGACAGGCCAGAGGGATTAACGGGGAGCTGTTTTTT; CDR3aa: CSARGQARGINGELFF
d_gene: .; v_gene: TRBV6-1; abundance: .; j_gene: TRBJ2-7; CDR3nt: TGTGCCATCTCTAAAACCCGCGAGCAGTACTTC; CDR3aa: CAISKTREQYF
d_gene: TRBD2; v_gene: TRBV20-1; abundance: few; j_gene: TRBJ2-7; CDR3nt: TGCGGTGCTATTGCCCCGGGACTAGTTCCCTACGAGCAGTACTTC; CDR3aa: CGAIAPGLVPYEQYF
d_gene: TRBD2; v_gene: TRBV29-1; abundance: few; j_gene: TRBJ2-1; CDR3nt: TGCAGCGCTGCTGGGGGACTAGGGTTGATGTTCTTC; CDR3aa: CSAAGGLGLMFF
d_gene: .; v_gene: TRBV27; abundance: .; j_gene: TRBJ2-7; CDR3nt: TGTGCCAGCAGTTTATCGAGGTTGGGGTTTCGGAACGAGCAGTACTTC; CDR3aa: CASSLSRLGFRNEQYF
d_gene: .; v_gene: TRBV19; abundance: .; j_gene: TRBJ2-7; CDR3nt: TGTGCCAGTAGGACACAGGGCACGAACGAGCAGTACTTC; CDR3aa: CASRTQGTNEQYF
d_gene: .; v_gene: TRBV7-9; abundance: .; j_gene: TRBJ2-2; CDR3nt: TGTGCCAGCAGCGGCCCTGGGATAACGAACACCGGGGAGCTGTTTTTT; CDR3aa: CASSGPGITNTGELFF
d_gene: .; v_gene: TRBV27; abundance: few; j_gene: TRBJ1-3; CDR3nt: TGTGCCAGCAGTTACAGTTCAAGGGGAAACACCATATATTTT; CDR3aa: CASSYSSRGNTIYF
d_gene: .; v_gene: TRBV10-3; abundance: .; j_gene: TRBJ2-7; CDR3nt: TGTGCCATCAGTGACCCTATAGCGACAAGCTCCTACGAGCAGTACTTC; CDR3aa: CAISDPIATSSYEQYF
d_gene: .; v_gene: TRBV2; abundance: few; j_gene: TRBJ2-1; CDR3nt: TGTGTCAGCAAAGCAACTTACAATGAGCAGTTCTTC; CDR3aa: CVSKATYNEQFF
d_gene: TRBD1; v_gene: TRBV2; abundance: .; j_gene: TRBJ1-2; CDR3nt: TGTGCCAGGACAGGGGAAGACTATGGCTACACCTTC; CDR3aa: CARTGEDYGYTF
d_gene: .; v_gene: TRBV11-2; abundance: few; j_gene: TRBJ1-2; CDR3nt: TGTGCCAGCAGCTTAGGGGTCCGCTGGGGCGGCTACACCTTC; CDR3aa: CASSLGVRWGGYTF
d_gene: .; v_gene: TRBV5-1; abundance: many; j_gene: TRBJ2-1; CDR3nt: TGCGCCAGCAGCTTGGGCCCGAGGGGCAATGAGCAGTTCTTC; CDR3aa: CASSLGPRGNEQFF
d_gene: .; v_gene: TRBV13; abundance: many; j_gene: TRBJ2-7; CDR3nt: TGTGCCAGCAGCCCACCGCGAGGGGAGGAGTACTTC; CDR3aa: CASSPPRGEEYF
d_gene: TRBD2; v_gene: TRBV5-5; abundance: many; j_gene: TRBJ2-1; CDR3nt: TGTGCCAGCAGACCTAGCGGGTGGTCCGATGAGCAGTTCTTC; CDR3aa: CASRPSGWSDEQFF
d_gene: .; v_gene: TRBV29-1; abundance: few; j_gene: TRBJ2-2; CDR3nt: TGCAGCGTTGACCTGGGGAAAGGCACCGGGGAGCTGTTTTTT; CDR3aa: CSVDLGKGTGELFF
d_gene: .; v_gene: TRBV11-2; abundance: many; j_gene: TRBJ2-7; CDR3nt: TGTGCCAGCCGCACTTCCGGGACAAACCCTTACGAGCAGTACTTC; CDR3aa: CASRTSGTNPYEQYF
d_gene: .; v_gene: TRBV12-5; abundance: .; j_gene: TRBJ1-2; CDR3nt: TGTGCTAGTGGTTTGTACGGTCCGGTTAACTATGGCTACACCTTC; CDR3aa: CASGLYGPVNYGYTF
d_gene: .; v_gene: TRBV11-2; abundance: many; j_gene: TRBJ2-7; CDR3nt: TGTGCCAGCAGCTCCTCACTTGGGCAGTACTTC; CDR3aa: CASSSSLGQYF
d_gene: .; v_gene: TRBV18; abundance: many; j_gene: TRBJ2-7; CDR3nt: TGTGCCAGCTCACCGCCTACCTACGAGCAGTACTTC; CDR3aa: CASSPPTYEQYF
d_gene: TRBD1; v_gene: TRBV19; abundance: few; j_gene: TRBJ2-7; CDR3nt: TGTGCCGAACGTTCCGGGACAGGCATCCTACGGGGGCAGTACTTC; CDR3aa: CAERSGTGILRGQYF
d_gene: TRBD1; v_gene: TRBV7-9; abundance: .; j_gene: TRBJ2-5; CDR3nt: TGTGCCAGCAGCTACAGGGGAAGGAGGGAGACCCAGTACTTC; CDR3aa: CASSYRGRRETQYF